The entry below describes one T cell receptor beta chain. These data are taken from a study of T-cell reconstitution after alpha-beta-depleted transplantation in children. Preparing the TCRbeta library involved the use of unique molecular identifiers. TCRdb reprocessed the PCR reads with MiXCR, giving one entry per CDR3 protein. In the table there are about 400,000 distinct CDR3 sequences, roughly 14% of which are singletons. The CDR3 consists of 16 residues. V gave up 3 bases and J gave up 2 bases, with 11 bases separating them. Germline V gives CDR1 LNHDA, CDR2 SQIVND (reference sequence). This rearrangement joins TRBV19 to TRBJ2-6; D might be TRBD1 (5 bases). The TCR was taken from a human donor who donated a stem cell graft to a child with Fanconi anemia. Specimen: PBMCs, collected from the stem cell graft. CDR3 sequence (DNA): TGTGCCAGTAGTATGACCCAGGGTACTGGGGCCAACGTCCTGACTTTC. It is translated as CASSMTQGTGANVLTF.